Following are 24 T cell receptor beta chains from one sample sequenced in a study of blood T cell repertoires in COVID-19. Sequencing used immunoSEQ multiplex PCR; TCRdb keeps in-frame clones, though not all of them. The table has 150,000 to 160,000 clones, 83% seen once. Material for sequencing was peripheral blood. The receptors were gathered from a woman aged 55-69 years with COVID-19, enrolled during active disease.

This chain uses TRBV6-5 with TRBJ1-5, with D hard to call. Germline V lookup: CDR1 MNHEY, CDR2 SVGAGI. The CDR3 consists of 11 residues. The V and J ends lost 11 bases and 0 bases respectively, with 5 bases between them. The CDR3 here is CAAGSNQPQHF. The CDR3 DNA follows: TGTGCCGCGGGTAGCAATCAGCCCCAGCATTTT.

J is TRBJ1-3 and V is TRBV7-2; D might be TRBD1 (5 bases). Germline V gene data show CDR1 as SGHTA and CDR2 as FQGNSA. Trimming took 5 bases from V and 6 from J, leaving 14 bases between them. This CDR3 comprises 14 residues. In DNA, the CDR3 is TGTGCCAGCAGCCGGGCAGGGCGAACAAACACCATATATTTT. This encodes CASSRAGRTNTIYF.

The V and J genes are TRBV5-1 and TRBJ1-4, with 8 positions matching TRBD1. Germline assignment: CDR1 SGHRS and CDR2 YFSETQ. J gave up 0 bases and V 4 bases, and 5 bases lay outside the gene matches. This CDR3 spans 16 amino acids. The CDR3 bases are TGCGCCAGCAGCCTGCGACAGGGGTCAACTAATGAAAAACTGTTTTTT. Its protein product is CASSLRQGSTNEKLFF.

This chain uses TRBV7-9 with TRBJ1-4; no definite D call. Germline CDR1 and CDR2: SEHNR and FQNEAQ (reference sequence). The CDR3 has 14 amino acids. V was cut by 2 bases and J by 8 bases, with 12 bases left in between. CDR3 in amino acids: CASSLMGSEEKLFF. CDR3 nucleotides: TGTGCCAGCAGCTTAATGGGCAGTGAGGAAAAACTGTTTTTT.

The chain carries TRBV5-5 and TRBJ1-4, with 7 bases matching TRBD1. This CDR3 contains 15 residues. The V gene's germline CDR1 is SGHKS and CDR2 YYEKEE (reference sequence). Trimming took 4 bases from V and 4 from J; bases not matched to a gene: 7. DNA of the CDR3: TGTGCCAGCAGCCCTCGGACAGGCCTTAATGAAAAACTGTTTTTT. Translation: CASSPRTGLNEKLFF.

This clone was detected only a few times. V and J are TRBV9 and TRBJ2-3, with D maybe TRBD1 (5 bases). Looked up from germline, CDR1 is SGDLS and CDR2 is YYNGEE. The length of the CDR3 is 15 residues. The V gene lost 2 bases and the J gene lost 2 bases, with 12 bases spanning the gap. CDR3: CASSVVGHNTDTQYF. The CDR3 nucleotides are TGTGCCAGCAGCGTCGTTGGACACAACACAGATACGCAGTATTTT.

V is TRBV4-1 and J is TRBJ2-1; weak D call: TRBD1 (5 bases). The V gene lost 4 bases and the J gene lost 2 bases, with 9 bases spanning the gap. The CDR3 is 14 amino acids. CDR1 and CDR2 (germline): MGHRA, YSYEKL. CDR3 nucleotides: TGCGCCAGCAGCCTTATGACAGCCTACAATGAGCAGTTCTTC. It yields the protein CASSLMTAYNEQFF.

This sequence joins TRBV3-1 (or the pseudogene TRBV3-2) and TRBJ1-2; 7 nucleotides align to TRBD1. V lost 8 bases, J lost 3 bases, and 0 bases stayed unmatched. This CDR3 spans 11 amino acids. Per the germline V gene, CDR1 is LGHDT and CDR2 is YNNKEL (reference sequence). The CDR3 DNA follows: TGTGCCAGCGGGACAGACTATGGCTACACCTTC. Protein sequence: CASGTDYGYTF.

This chain links TRBV3-1 (or the pseudogene TRBV3-2) with TRBJ1-1; no clear D gene. The CDR3 runs 15 residues. Germline CDR1 is LGHDT and CDR2 is YNNKEL (reference sequence). V was trimmed by 0 bases and J by 6 bases, leaving 14 bases between them. CDR3 bases: TGTGCCAGCAGCCAAGATATCGGCGGTGGAGCTGAAGCTTTCTTT. Translation: CASSQDIGGGAEAFF.

The rearrangement uses TRBV19 and TRBJ1-1; no clear D gene. CDR1 LNHDA and CDR2 SQIVND come from the germline V gene (reference sequence). This CDR3 has 12 residues. The ends were cut back, 6 bases at V and 5 bases at J, with 10 bases in the middle. CDR3 sequence reads: CASSNRRTEAFF. The CDR3, as DNA: TGTGCCAGTAGCAACAGACGTACTGAAGCTTTCTTT.

This clone turned up a few times. Other DNA sequences in the same sample also yield this CDR3. This chain joins TRBV9 and TRBJ2-7; 8 positions match TRBD1. The CDR3 spans 13 residues. Germline CDR1 and CDR2: SGDLS and YYNGEE. J gave up 4 bases and V 7 bases, and 7 bases lay outside the gene matches. CDR3 nucleotides: TGTGCCAGCTCTGGACAGGGAGCTTACGAGCAGTACTTC. It is translated as CASSGQGAYEQYF.

Concerning this clone itself: The same CDR3 is also encoded by other DNA sequences in this sample. This chain links TRBV5-1 with TRBJ1-3; weak D call: TRBD1 (6 bases). Germline lookup yields CDR1 SGHRS and CDR2 YFSETQ. The CDR3 extends over 14 amino acids. V lost 0 bases and J lost 4, with 8 bases in between. In DNA form, the CDR3 reads TGCGCCAGCAGCTTGGACCAGGGGGGAAACACCATATATTTT. Amino acids: CASSLDQGGNTIYF.

This chain uses TRBV5-1 with TRBJ1-1; D is unclear. Trimming removed 6 bases at V and 2 bases at J, with 8 bases between. Per the germline V gene, CDR1 is SGHRS and CDR2 is YFSETQ. The CDR3 totals 12 residues. CDR3 nucleotides: TGCGCCAGCAACCGAGGAAACACTGAAGCTTTCTTT. Protein: CASNRGNTEAFF.

This sequence joins TRBV5-6 and TRBJ1-5; 7 bases align to TRBD1. The CDR3 loop spans 15 amino acids. V dropped 0 bases and J dropped 4; count of bases not matched to a gene: 4. CDR1 and CDR2 (germline): SGHDT, YYEEEE. CDR3 in amino acids: CASSLAGGRNQPQHF. CDR3 bases: TGTGCCAGCAGCTTGGCAGGGGGAAGAAATCAGCCCCAGCATTTT.

V gene TRBV6-5 combines with J gene TRBJ1-2; 8 bases agree with TRBD1. This CDR3 region has 14 residues. V shed 8 bases, J shed 4 bases, and the junction held 9 bases outside the gene matches. Germline V gene lookup returns CDR1 MNHEY and CDR2 SVGAGI. CDR3 sequence: CASLAGGAGYGYTF. For the CDR3, the DNA is TGTGCCAGCCTGGCAGGGGGCGCAGGCTATGGCTACACCTTC.

The J gene is TRBJ2-3, the V gene TRBV7-3; 11 bases are a match to TRBD2. The V and J ends lost 8 bases and 1 base, in that order; junction bases with no gene match: 5. Germline CDR1 and CDR2: SGHTA and FQGTGA. The CDR3 totals 15 residues. The CDR3 reads CASGLAGGRTDTQYF. The CDR3 DNA is TGTGCCAGCGGCCTAGCGGGAGGCCGCACAGATACGCAGTATTTT.

J is TRBJ1-2 and V is TRBV4-1, with no clear D. Germline CDR1 and CDR2: MGHRA and YSYEKL. CDR3 length: 16 amino acids. Trimming stripped 0 bases from V and 1 base from J, with 12 bases between. In DNA, the CDR3 is TGCGCCAGCAGCCAAGATCCGGGAGCATTTAACTATGGCTACACCTTC. Translated, it gives CASSQDPGAFNYGYTF.

V usage is TRBV7-9 and J usage is TRBJ2-2; the match to TRBD2 covers 14 bases. Germline V gives CDR1 SEHNR, CDR2 FQNEAQ (reference sequence). With 4 bases clipped from V and 7 bases from J, the junction kept 11 bases outside the gene matches. CDR3 length: 18 amino acids. CDR3 residues: CASSSLPGLAGVDGELFF. CDR3 nucleotide sequence: TGTGCCAGCAGCTCCCTACCGGGACTAGCGGGAGTTGACGGGGAGCTGTTTTTT.

The chain carries TRBV3-1 (or the pseudogene TRBV3-2) and TRBJ1-2, with a weak D call TRBD1 (6 bases). CDR1 is LGHDT, CDR2 YNNKEL, per germline (reference sequence). V dropped 6 bases and J dropped 4 bases, with 15 bases sitting between them. This CDR3 is 14 amino acids long. The CDR3, as DNA: TGTGCCAGCAGTCGGACAGCCTCTATCTATGGCTACACCTTC. Amino acid sequence: CASSRTASIYGYTF.

The genes are TRBV5-1 and TRBJ2-4, with 14 nucleotides matching TRBD2. Germline values: CDR1 SGHRS, CDR2 YFSETQ. With 4 bases clipped from V and 0 bases from J, the junction kept 6 bases outside the gene matches. This CDR3 has 18 amino acids. The CDR3 loop is CASSQGLAGALAKNIQYF. The CDR3 coding sequence is TGCGCCAGCAGCCAGGGACTAGCGGGGGCCCTAGCCAAAAACATTCAGTACTTC.

This clone has only a few counts. The chain joins TRBV3-1 (or the pseudogene TRBV3-2) to TRBJ1-1; unclear D gene. The germline V and J ends were trimmed by 4 bases and 4 bases, with 13 bases remaining between them. The length of the CDR3 is 14 residues. Per germline, CDR1 LGHDT and CDR2 YNNKEL (reference sequence). The CDR3 DNA is TGTGCCAGCAGCCCTACAAGCGGATCCACTGAAGCTTTCTTT. Translating it yields CASSPTSGSTEAFF.

The chain employs TRBV29-1 and TRBJ1-2; TRBD1 is a possible D gene (5 bases). There are 15 residues in the CDR3. The V gene lost 0 bases and the J gene lost 4 bases, with 15 bases spanning the gap. Germline CDR1 reads SQVTM; CDR2 reads ANQGSEA. The CDR3: CSVEDYVSDSYGYTF. Here the CDR3 DNA reads TGCAGCGTTGAAGATTATGTGAGTGACAGCTATGGCTACACCTTC.

V gene TRBV6-2 or TRBV6-3 combines with J gene TRBJ1-3, with 10 bases identical to TRBD1. There are 15 residues in the CDR3. Trimming at V came to 4 bases and at J to 2 bases, leaving 2 bases not matched to a gene. The germline V gene has CDR1 MNHEY and CDR2 SVGEGT. The CDR3 coding sequence is TGTGCCAGCAGTTCCGGGACAGGGGCTGGAAACACCATATATTTT. Its protein is CASSSGTGAGNTIYF.

The chain is built from TRBV9 and TRBJ1-5; TRBD1 might be the D (6 bases). The CDR3 has 14 residues. V lost 1 base to trimming and J lost 5 bases, with 10 bases between them. Germline V gene lookup returns CDR1 SGDLS and CDR2 YYNGEE. The CDR3 protein is CASSVRPGDQPQHF. CDR3 bases: TGTGCCAGCAGCGTAAGGCCAGGGGATCAGCCCCAGCATTTT.